These 4 T cell receptor beta chains were sequenced from one sample in a study of T cells after somatic rescue of genetic block. The assay was immunoSEQ multiplex PCR, and TCRdb's table has in-frame clones only and misses some. This sample carries over 12,000 clones, approximately 75% of them seen once, and the ten largest clones take about 14%. Material: peripheral blood mononuclear cells (PBMCs). The receptor set was obtained from a boy aged 10-17 years.

The V and J genes are TRBV15 and TRBJ2-3, with TRBD1 identical over 10 bases. V lost 3 bases and J lost 7; bases outside the gene matches: 7. The CDR3 is made up of 15 amino acids. The germline V gene has CDR1 LNHNV and CDR2 YYDKDF (reference sequence). The CDR3 loop reads CATSRPGQGLHTQYF. As DNA, the CDR3 is TGTGCCACCAGCAGGCCGGGACAGGGGTTACATACGCAGTATTTT. Variable domain in full (rest from reference TRBV15 and TRBJ2-3): DAMVIQNPRYQVTQFGKPVTLSCSQTLNHNVMYWYQQKSSQAPKLLFHYYDKDFNNEADTPDNFQSRRPNTSFCFLDIRSPGLGDTAMYLCATSRPGQGLHTQYFGPGTRLTVL.

This chain links TRBV5-1 with TRBJ2-2; D is ambiguous. CDR1 SGHRS and CDR2 YFSETQ come from the germline V gene. V dropped 0 bases and J dropped 0 bases, with 9 bases sitting between them. The CDR3 totals 16 residues. The CDR3 coding sequence is TGCGCCAGCAGCTTGGTGCGTCACGCGAACACCGGGGAGCTGTTTTTT. Its translation is CASSLVRHANTGELFF.

This clone was found a few times. The chain carries TRBV2 and TRBJ1-2; D remains ambiguous. CDR1 and CDR2 from the germline V gene are SNHLY and FYNNEI. V gave up 3 bases and J gave up 5 bases, with 7 bases separating them. The CDR3 spans 12 residues. CDR3 residues: CASSERAYGYTF. Here the CDR3 DNA reads TGTGCCAGCAGTGAGAGAGCTTATGGCTACACCTTC.

This clone has just a few counts. The chain is built from TRBV7-8 and TRBJ2-1; the D gene is possibly TRBD2 (6 bases). The germline V gene has CDR1 SGHVS and CDR2 FQNEAQ. The CDR3 totals 14 residues. Trimming stripped 5 bases from V and 2 bases from J, with 10 bases between. The CDR3 sequence is CASSGGKAYNEQFF. In DNA, the CDR3 is TGTGCCAGCAGCGGCGGGAAGGCCTACAATGAGCAGTTCTTC.